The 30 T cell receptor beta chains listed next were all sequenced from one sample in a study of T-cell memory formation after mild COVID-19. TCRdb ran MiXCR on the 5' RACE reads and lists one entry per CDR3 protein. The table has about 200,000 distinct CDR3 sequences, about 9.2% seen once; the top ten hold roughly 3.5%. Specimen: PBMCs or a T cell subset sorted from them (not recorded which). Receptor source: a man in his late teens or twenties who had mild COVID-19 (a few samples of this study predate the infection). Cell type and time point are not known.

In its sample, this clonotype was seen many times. The CDR3 DNA is TGTGCCAGCAGCAAAACGAGGGACAGGGCTACAGATACGCAGTATTTT. Its protein product is CASSKTRDRATDTQYF. V and J are TRBV21-1 and TRBJ2-3; the table's D gene call, TRBD1, was not cross checked with the DNA. TRBV21-1 is described as a pseudogene. The CDR3 covers 16 residues.

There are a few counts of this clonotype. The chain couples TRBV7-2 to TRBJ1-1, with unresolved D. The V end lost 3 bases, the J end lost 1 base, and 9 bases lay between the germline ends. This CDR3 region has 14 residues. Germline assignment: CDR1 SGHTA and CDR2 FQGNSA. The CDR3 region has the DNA TGTGCCAGCAGCTTTGGGAGGGAGAACACTGAAGCTTTCTTT. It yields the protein CASSFGRENTEAFF.

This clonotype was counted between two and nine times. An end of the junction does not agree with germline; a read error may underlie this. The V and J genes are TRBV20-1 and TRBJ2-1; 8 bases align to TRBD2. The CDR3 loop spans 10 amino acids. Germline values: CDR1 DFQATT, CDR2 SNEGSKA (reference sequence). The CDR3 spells CSAPGTSNIF. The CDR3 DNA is TGCAGTGCCCCCGGGACTAGTAACATTTTC.

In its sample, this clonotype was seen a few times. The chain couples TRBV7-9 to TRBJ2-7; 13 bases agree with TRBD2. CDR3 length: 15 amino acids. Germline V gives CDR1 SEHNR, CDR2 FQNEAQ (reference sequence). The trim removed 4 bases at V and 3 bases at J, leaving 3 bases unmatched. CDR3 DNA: TGTGCCAGCAGCTACGGGACTAGCGGGATCTACGAGCAGTACTTC. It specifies CASSYGTSGIYEQYF.

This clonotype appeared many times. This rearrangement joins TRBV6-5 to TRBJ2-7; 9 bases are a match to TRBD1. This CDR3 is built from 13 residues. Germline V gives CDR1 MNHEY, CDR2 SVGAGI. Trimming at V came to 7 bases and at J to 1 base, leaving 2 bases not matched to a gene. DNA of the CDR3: TGTGCCAGCACCGGGACAGGGTCCTACGAGCAGTACTTC. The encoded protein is CASTGTGSYEQYF.

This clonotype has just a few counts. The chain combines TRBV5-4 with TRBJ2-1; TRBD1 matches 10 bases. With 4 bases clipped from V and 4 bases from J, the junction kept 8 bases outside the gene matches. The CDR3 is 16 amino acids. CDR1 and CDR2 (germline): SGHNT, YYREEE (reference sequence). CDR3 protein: CASSTRDRGPYNEQFF. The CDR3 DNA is TGTGCCAGCAGCACCCGTGACAGGGGGCCGTACAATGAGCAGTTCTTC.

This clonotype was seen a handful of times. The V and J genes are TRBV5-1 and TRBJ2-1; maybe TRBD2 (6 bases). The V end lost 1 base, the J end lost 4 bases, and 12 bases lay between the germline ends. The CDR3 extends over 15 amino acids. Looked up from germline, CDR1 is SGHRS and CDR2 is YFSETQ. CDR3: CASSLIGTSYNEQFF. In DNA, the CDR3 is TGCGCCAGCAGCTTGATTGGGACTTCTTACAATGAGCAGTTCTTC. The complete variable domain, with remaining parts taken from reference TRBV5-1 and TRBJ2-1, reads KAGVTQTPRYLIKTRGQQVTLSCSPISGHRSVSWYQQTPGQGLQFLFEYFSETQRNKGNFPGRFSGRQFSNSRSEMNVSTLELGDSALYLCASSLIGTSYNEQFFGPGTRLTVL.

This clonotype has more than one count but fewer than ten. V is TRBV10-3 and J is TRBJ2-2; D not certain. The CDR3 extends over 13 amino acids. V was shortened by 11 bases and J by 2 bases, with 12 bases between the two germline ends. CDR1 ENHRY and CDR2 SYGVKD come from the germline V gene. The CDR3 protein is CALRAGNTGELFF. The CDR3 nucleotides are TGTGCCCTGCGTGCCGGTAACACCGGGGAGCTGTTTTTT.

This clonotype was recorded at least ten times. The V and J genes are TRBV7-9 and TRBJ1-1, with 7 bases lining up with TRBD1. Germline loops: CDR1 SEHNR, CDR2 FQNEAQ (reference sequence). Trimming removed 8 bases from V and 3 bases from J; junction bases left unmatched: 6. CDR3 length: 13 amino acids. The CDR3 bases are TGTGCCAGCGATATAACAGGGGACACTGAAGCTTTCTTT. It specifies CASDITGDTEAFF.

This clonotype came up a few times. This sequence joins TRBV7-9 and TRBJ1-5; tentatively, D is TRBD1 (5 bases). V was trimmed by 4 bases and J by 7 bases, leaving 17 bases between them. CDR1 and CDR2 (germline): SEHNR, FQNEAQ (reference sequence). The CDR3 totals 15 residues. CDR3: CASSSGGGDRQPQHF. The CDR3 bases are TGTGCCAGCAGCTCAGGAGGAGGGGATAGACAGCCCCAGCATTTT.

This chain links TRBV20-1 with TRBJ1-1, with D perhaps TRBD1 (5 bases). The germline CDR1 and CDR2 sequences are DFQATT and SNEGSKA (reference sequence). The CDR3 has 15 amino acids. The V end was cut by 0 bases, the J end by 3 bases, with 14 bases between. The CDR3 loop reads CSARDWARVDTEAFF. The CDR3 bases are TGCAGTGCTAGAGATTGGGCCAGGGTTGACACTGAAGCTTTCTTT.

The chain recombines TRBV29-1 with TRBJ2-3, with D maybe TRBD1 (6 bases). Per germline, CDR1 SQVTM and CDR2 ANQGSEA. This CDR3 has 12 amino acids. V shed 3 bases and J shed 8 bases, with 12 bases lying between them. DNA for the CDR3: TGCAGCGTTGACCCAGGGGCAAGTACGCAGTATTTT. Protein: CSVDPGASTQYF.

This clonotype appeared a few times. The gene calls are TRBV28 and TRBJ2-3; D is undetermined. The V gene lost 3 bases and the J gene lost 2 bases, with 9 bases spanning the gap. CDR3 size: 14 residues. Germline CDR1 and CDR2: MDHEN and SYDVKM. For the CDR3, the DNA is TGTGCCAGCAGTTTTGGATTGGACACAGATACGCAGTATTTT. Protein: CASSFGLDTDTQYF.

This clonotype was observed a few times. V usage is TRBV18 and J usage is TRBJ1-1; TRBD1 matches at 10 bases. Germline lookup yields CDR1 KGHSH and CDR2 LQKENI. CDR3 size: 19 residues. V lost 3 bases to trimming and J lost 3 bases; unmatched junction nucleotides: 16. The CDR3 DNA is TGTGCCAGCTCACCCCCCCTAGGTTTCGGGACAGGGGACTACACTGAAGCTTTCTTT. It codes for CASSPPLGFGTGDYTEAFF.

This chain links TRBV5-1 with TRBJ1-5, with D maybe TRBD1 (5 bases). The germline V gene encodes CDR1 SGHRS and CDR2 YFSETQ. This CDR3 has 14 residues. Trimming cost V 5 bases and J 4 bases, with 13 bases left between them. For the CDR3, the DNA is TGCGCCAGCAGACCCGAGGGACTTAATCAGCCCCAGCATTTT. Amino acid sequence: CASRPEGLNQPQHF.

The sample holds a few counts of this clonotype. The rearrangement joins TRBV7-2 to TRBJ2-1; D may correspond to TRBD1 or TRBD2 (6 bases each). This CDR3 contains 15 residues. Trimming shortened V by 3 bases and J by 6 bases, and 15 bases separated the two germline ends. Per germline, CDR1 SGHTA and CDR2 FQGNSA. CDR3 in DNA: TGTGCCAGCAGCTTCCGAGGGGGAGGATTCAATGAGCAGTTCTTC. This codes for CASSFRGGGFNEQFF. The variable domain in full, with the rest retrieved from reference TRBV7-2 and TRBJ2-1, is GAGVSQSPSNKVTEKGKDVELRCDPISGHTALYWYRQSLGQGLEFLIYFQGNSAPDKSGLPSDRFSAERTGGSVSTLTIQRTQQEDSAVYLCASSFRGGGFNEQFFGPGTRLTVL.

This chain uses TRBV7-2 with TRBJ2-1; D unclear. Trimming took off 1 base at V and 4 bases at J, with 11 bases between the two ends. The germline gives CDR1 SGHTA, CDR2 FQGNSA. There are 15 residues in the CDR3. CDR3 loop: CASSLVNLGYNEQFF. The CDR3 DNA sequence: TGTGCCAGCAGCTTAGTAAATTTGGGATACAATGAGCAGTTCTTC.

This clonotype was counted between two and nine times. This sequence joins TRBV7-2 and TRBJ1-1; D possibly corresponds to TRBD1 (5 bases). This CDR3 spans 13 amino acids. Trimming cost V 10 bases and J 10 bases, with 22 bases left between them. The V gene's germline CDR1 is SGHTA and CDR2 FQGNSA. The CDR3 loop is CANDGGGAPRAFF. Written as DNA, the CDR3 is TGTGCCAACGACGGCGGCGGGGCCCCGAGAGCTTTCTTT.

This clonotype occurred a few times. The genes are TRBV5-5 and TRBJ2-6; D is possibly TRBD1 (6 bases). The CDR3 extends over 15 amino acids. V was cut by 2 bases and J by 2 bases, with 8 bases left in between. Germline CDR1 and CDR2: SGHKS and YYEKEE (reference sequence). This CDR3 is CASSFTGTGANVLTF. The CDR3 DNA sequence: TGTGCCAGCAGCTTCACAGGGACTGGGGCCAACGTCCTGACTTTC.

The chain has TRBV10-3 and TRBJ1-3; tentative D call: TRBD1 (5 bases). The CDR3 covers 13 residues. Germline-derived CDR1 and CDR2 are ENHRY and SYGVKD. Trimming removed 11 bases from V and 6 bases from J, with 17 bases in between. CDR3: CASGTPQENTIYF. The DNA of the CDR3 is TGTGCCTCTGGGACCCCCCAGGAAAACACCATATATTTT.

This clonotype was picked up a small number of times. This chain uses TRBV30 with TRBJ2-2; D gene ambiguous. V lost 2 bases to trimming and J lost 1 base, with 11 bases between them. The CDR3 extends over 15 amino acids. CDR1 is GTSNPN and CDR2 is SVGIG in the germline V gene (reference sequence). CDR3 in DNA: TGTGCCTGGAGTCCGGTGACTTTGAACACCGGGGAGCTGTTTTTT. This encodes CAWSPVTLNTGELFF. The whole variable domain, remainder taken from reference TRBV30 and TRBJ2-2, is SQTIHQWPATLVQPVGSPLSLECTVEGTSNPNLYWYRQAAGRGLQLLFYSVGIGQISSEVPQNLSASRPQDRQFILSSKKLLLSDSGFYLCAWSPVTLNTGELFFGEGSRLTVL.

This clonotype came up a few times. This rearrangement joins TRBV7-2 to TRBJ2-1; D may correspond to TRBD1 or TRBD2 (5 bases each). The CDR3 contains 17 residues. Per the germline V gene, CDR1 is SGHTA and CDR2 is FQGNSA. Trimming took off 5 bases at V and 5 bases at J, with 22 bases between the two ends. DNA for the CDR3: TGTGCCAGCAGCCCCCAGTCGGGGCGGGCTACTAACAATGAGCAGTTCTTC. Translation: CASSPQSGRATNNEQFF.

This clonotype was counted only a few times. The CDR3 reads CASSLQGGYEQYV. In DNA, the CDR3 is TGTGCCAGCAGCTTACAGGGTGGCTACGAGCAGTACGTC. The gene calls are TRBV11-2 and TRBJ2-7; the D gene is possibly TRBD1 (5 bases). Trimming pared 2 bases from V and 3 bases from J, leaving 8 bases between. This CDR3 spans 13 amino acids. Per the germline V gene, CDR1 is SGHAT and CDR2 is FQNNGV.

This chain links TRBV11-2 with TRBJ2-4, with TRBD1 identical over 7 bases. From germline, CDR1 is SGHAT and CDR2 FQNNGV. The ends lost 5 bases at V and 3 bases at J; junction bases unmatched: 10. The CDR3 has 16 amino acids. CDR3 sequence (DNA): TGTGCCAGCAGCCGTTTGGGACAGTGGGTCAAAAACATTCAGTACTTC. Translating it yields CASSRLGQWVKNIQYF. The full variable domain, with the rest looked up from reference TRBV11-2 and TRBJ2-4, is EAGVAQSPRYKIIEKRQSVAFWCNPISGHATLYWYQQILGQGPKLLIQFQNNGVVDDSQLPKDRFSAERLKGVDSTLKIQPAKLEDSAVYLCASSRLGQWVKNIQYFGAGTRLSVL.

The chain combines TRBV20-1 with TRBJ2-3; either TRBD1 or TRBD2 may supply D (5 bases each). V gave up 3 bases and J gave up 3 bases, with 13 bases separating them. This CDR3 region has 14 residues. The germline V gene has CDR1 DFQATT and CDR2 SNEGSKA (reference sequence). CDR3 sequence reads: CSARVGVRTDTQYF. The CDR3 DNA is TGCAGTGCTAGGGTGGGGGTACGGACAGATACGCAGTATTTT.

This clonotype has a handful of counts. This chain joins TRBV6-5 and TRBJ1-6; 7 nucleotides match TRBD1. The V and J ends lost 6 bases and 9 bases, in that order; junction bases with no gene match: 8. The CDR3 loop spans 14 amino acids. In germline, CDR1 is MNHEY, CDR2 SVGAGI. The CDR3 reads CASRQGRLISPLHF. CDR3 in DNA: TGTGCCAGCAGACAGGGGCGCCTGATTTCACCCCTCCACTTT.

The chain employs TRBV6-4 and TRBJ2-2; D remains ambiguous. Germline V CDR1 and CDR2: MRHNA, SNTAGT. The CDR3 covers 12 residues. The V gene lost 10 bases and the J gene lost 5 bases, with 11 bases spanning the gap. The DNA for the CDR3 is TGTGCCACCTCAACACGGACCGGGGAGCTGTTTTTT. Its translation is CATSTRTGELFF.

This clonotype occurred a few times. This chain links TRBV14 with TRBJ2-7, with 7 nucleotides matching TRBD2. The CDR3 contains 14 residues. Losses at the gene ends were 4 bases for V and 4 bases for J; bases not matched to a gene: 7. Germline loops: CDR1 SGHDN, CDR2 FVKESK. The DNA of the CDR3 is TGTGCCAGCAGCCGCCCGGGGGGTATGTACGAGCAGTACTTC. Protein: CASSRPGGMYEQYF.

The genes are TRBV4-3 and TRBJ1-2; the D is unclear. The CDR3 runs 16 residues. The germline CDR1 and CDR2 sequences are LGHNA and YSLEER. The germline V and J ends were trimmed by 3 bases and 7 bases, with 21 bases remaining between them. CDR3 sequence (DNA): TGCGCCAGCAGCCATGTACGACTCGATCGTGGAGGTGGCTACACCTTC. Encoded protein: CASSHVRLDRGGGYTF.

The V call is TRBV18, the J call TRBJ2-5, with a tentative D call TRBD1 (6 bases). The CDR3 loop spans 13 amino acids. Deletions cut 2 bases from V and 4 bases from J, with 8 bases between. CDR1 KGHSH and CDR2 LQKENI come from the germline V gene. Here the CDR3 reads CASSPGQRETQYF. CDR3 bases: TGTGCCAGCTCACCAGGACAGCGAGAGACCCAGTACTTC.